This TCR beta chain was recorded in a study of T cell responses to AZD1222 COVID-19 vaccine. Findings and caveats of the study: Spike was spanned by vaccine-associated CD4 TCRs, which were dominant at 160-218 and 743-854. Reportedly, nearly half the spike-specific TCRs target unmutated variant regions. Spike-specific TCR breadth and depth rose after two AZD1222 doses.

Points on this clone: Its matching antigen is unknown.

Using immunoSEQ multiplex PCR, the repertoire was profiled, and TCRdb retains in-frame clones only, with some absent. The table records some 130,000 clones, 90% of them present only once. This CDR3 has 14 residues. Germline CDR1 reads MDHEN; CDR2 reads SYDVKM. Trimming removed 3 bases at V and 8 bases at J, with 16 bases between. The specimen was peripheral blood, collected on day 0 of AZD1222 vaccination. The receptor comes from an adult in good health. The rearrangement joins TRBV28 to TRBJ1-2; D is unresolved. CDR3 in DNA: TGTGCCAGCAGTTTGGCTACCCTACATCGAGGCTACACCTTC. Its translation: CASSLATLHRGYTF.